The clone carrying this TCR beta chain was observed a few times. The data were taken from a study of T-cell reconstitution after alpha-beta-depleted transplantation in children. Unique molecular identifiers tagged the TCRbeta library. MiXCR, run by TCRdb on the PCR reads, gives a single entry per CDR3 protein. The sample holds about 220,000 distinct CDR3 sequences, 17% seen once. V was cut by 5 bases and J by 4 bases, with 5 bases left in between. CDR3 length: 11 amino acids. The source material was PBMCs, mostly from graft donor cells, sampled 360 days after TCRalphabeta/CD19-depleted stem cell transplant. The chain employs TRBV12-3 or TRBV12-4 and TRBJ1-1; the D is unclear. The sequence was collected from a male patient aged 2-15 years who had a stem cell transplant for acute lymphoblastic leukemia, so the T cells may come from the graft donor. The chain's CDR3 is CASSPCTEAFF. Written as DNA, the CDR3 is TGTGCCAGCAGTCCCTGCACTGAAGCTTTCTTT.